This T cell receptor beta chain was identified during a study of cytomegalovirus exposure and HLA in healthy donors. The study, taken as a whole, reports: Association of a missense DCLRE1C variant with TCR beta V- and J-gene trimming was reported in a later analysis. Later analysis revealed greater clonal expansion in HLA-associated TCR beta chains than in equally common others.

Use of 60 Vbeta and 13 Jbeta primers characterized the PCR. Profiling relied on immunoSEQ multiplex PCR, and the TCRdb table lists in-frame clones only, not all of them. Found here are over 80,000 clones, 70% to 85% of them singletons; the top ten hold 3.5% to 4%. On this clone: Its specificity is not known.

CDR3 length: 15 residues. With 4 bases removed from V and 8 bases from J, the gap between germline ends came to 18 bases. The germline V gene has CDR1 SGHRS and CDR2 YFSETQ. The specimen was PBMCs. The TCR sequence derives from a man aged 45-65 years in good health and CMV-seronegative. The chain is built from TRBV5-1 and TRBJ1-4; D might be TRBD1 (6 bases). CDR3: CASSDPTGLGEKLFF. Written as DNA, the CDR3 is TGCGCCAGCAGCGACCCCACAGGGTTGGGAGAAAAACTGTTTTTT.